The rows below give T cell receptor beta chains drawn from one sample of a study of siplizumab effects on memory and regulatory T cells. Their antigens remain unidentified. TCRdb's table, derived via immunoSEQ multiplex PCR, lists solely in-frame clones and lacks some. The data contain 15,000 to 20,000 clones, 35% to 55% of them singletons. Material for sequencing was CFSE-low (dividing) CD4+ T cells sorted from an allogeneic mixed lymphocyte reaction. These receptors came from a human donor in good health; the cells came from an allogeneic mixed lymphocyte reaction. Both conserved end residues are part of each CDR3. The D gene is left open where the match is weak. The listing skips clone size in some rows; elsewhere it reads once, few, many or a size class.

j_call | clone_size | v_call | cdr3_length | d_call | cdr3_nt | cdr3_aa
TRBJ1-3 | many | TRBV2 | 13 | - | TGTGCCAGCAGTTCTTTTAATCCGAACACCATATATTTT | CASSSFNPNTIYF
TRBJ2-5 | - | TRBV10-3 | 12 | - | TGTGCCATCAGTGAGTCCACGGAGACCCAGTACTTC | CAISESTETQYF
TRBJ2-3 | few | TRBV27 | 16 | TRBD2 | TGTGCCAGCAGTTCCCTTGATCAAATAGCGGGAGATACGCAGTATTTT | CASSSLDQIAGDTQYF
TRBJ1-1 | - | TRBV6-5 | 14 | TRBD1 | TGTGCCAGCAAGGGACAGAACATGAACACTGAAGCTTTCTTT | CASKGQNMNTEAFF
TRBJ2-7 | - | TRBV6-1 | 14 | TRBD2 | TGTGCCAGCAGGGCTAGCGGGGGGGACCACGAGCAGTACTTC | CASRASGGDHEQYF
TRBJ2-3 | - | TRBV19 | 14 | - | TGTGCCAGTAGTACCGGGCCTCAATCGGATACGCAGTATTTT | CASSTGPQSDTQYF
TRBJ1-2 | - | TRBV5-1 | 13 | TRBD1 | TGCGCCAGCAGCCCGGGACAGGGGATTGGCTACACCTTC | CASSPGQGIGYTF
TRBJ2-7 | few | TRBV11-2 | 13 | - | TGTGCCAGCAGCTGGCCGTCGAGCGTCGTGCAGTACTTC | CASSWPSSVVQYF
TRBJ1-4 | - | TRBV18 | 15 | - | TGTGCCAGCTCACCACCGGGACACCCCGATGAAAAACTGTTTTTT | CASSPPGHPDEKLFF
TRBJ1-5 | once | TRBV7-3 | 12 | - | TGTGCCAGCAGCCCCCCCAATCAGCCCCAGCATTTT | CASSPPNQPQHF
TRBJ1-2 | few | TRBV28 | 11 | - | TGTGCCAGCAGTTTTTGGGCTGGCTACACCTTC | CASSFWAGYTF
TRBJ2-7 | few | TRBV19 | 15 | TRBD1 | TGTGCCAGTAGTGCCGCCGGGACAGCCTCCTACGAGCAGTACTTC | CASSAAGTASYEQYF
TRBJ1-2 | - | TRBV6-5 | 13 | - | TGTGCCAGCAGTGGGCTAGTGGGGGACGGCTACACCTTC | CASSGLVGDGYTF
TRBJ1-4 | - | TRBV6-1 | 14 | - | TGTGCCAGCAGAGACGACACCTTTAATGAAAAACTGTTTTTT | CASRDDTFNEKLFF
TRBJ2-1 | few | TRBV10-3 | 13 | TRBD1 | TGTGCCATCTGGACAGGGACGGACAATGAGCAGTTCTTC | CAIWTGTDNEQFF
TRBJ1-4 | - | TRBV29-1 | 12 | - | TGCAGCGTACCCGCCCTGGGTGAAAAACTGTTTTTT | CSVPALGEKLFF
TRBJ1-6 | few | TRBV6-5 | 15 | - | TGTGCCAGCAGTTACTCGGCAGGGAATAATTCACCCCTCCACTTT | CASSYSAGNNSPLHF
TRBJ2-7 | - | TRBV6-5 | 13 | - | TGTGCCAGCAGGACCCGACGGGTCTACGAGCAGTACTTC | CASRTRRVYEQYF